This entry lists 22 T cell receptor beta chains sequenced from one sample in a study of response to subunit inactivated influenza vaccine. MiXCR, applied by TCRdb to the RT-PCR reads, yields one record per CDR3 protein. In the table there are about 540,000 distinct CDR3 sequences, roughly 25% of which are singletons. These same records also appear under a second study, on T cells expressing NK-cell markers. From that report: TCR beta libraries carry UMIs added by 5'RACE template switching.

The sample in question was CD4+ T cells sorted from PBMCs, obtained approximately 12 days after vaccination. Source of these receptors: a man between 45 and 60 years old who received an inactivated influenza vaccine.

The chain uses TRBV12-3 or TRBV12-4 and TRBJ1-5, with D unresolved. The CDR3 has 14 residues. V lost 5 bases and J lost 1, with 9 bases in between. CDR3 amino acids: CASSIRKSNQPQHF. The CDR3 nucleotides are TGTGCCAGCAGTATCAGAAAAAGCAATCAGCCCCAGCATTTT.

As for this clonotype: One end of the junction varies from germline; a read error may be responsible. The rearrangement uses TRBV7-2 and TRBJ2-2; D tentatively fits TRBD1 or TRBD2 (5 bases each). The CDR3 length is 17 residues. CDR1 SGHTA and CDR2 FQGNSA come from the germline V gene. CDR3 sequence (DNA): TGTGCCAGCAGCTCCTCGCCGCCGGGACGGCTCACCGGGGAGCTGCTTTTT. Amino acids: CASSSSPPGRLTGELLF.

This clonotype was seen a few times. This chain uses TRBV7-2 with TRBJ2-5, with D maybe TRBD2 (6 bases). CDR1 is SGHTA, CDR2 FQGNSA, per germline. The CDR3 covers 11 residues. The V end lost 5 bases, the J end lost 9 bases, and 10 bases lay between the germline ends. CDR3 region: CASSIASAQYF. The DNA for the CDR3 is TGTGCCAGCAGCATCGCTAGCGCCCAGTACTTC.

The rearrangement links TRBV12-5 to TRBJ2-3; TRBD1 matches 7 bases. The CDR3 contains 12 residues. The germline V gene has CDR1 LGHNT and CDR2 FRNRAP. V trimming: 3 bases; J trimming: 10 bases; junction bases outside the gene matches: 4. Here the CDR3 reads CASGFLQGSQYF. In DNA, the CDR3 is TGTGCTAGTGGTTTTCTACAGGGGTCGCAGTATTTT.

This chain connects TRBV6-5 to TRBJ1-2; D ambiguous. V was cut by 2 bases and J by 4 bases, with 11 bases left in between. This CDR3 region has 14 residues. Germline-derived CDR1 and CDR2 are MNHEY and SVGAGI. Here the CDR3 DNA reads TGTGCCAGCAGTTACCTCCGGGCCGCCTATGGCTACACCTTC. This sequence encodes CASSYLRAAYGYTF.

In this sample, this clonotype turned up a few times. The CDR3 nucleotides read TGTGCCAGCAGTTACTCCCATTCCCCCACCGGGGAGCTGTTTTTT. Translation: CASSYSHSPTGELFF. The chain links TRBV6-2 or TRBV6-3 to TRBJ2-2; D uncertain. The CDR3 has 15 amino acids. Between the trimmed V and J ends, which lost 0 bases and 4 bases, there was a span of 9 bases. Germline-derived CDR1 and CDR2 are MNHEY and SVGEGT.

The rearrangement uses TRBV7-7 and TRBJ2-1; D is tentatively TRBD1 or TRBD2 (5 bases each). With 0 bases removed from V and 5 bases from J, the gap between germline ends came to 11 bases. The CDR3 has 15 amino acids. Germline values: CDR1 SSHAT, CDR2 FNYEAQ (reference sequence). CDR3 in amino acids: CASSLARGRNNEQFF. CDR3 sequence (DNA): TGTGCCAGCAGCTTAGCCCGGGGACGAAACAATGAGCAGTTCTTC.

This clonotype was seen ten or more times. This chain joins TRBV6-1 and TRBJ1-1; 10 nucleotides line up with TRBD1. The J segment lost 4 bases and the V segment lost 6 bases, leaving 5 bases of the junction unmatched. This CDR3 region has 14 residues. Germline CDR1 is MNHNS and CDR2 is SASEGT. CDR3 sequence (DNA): TGTGCCAGCAGGGGGACAGGGGTGAGCACTGAAGCTTTCTTT. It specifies CASRGTGVSTEAFF.

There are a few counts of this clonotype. As DNA, the CDR3 is TGTGCCAGCAGCCAAGACGGGGCGGGACTCCTCAACAATGAGCAGTTCTTC. Protein sequence: CASSQDGAGLLNNEQFF. The chain combines TRBV4-2 with TRBJ2-1; D may be TRBD2 (6 bases). Germline V gene sequence: CDR1 LGHNA, CDR2 YNFKEQ. This CDR3 contains 17 residues. V dropped 0 bases and J dropped 5 bases, with 17 bases sitting between them.

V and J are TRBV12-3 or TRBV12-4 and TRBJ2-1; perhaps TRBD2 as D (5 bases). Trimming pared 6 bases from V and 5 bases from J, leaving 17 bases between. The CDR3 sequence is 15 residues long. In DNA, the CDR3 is TGTGCCAGCAGACCCCACCTCGGGGTTAACAATGAGCAGTTCTTC. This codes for CASRPHLGVNNEQFF.

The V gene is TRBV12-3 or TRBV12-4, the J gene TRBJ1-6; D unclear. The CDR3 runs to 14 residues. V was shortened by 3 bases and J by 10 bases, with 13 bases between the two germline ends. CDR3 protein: CASSLRRVSSPLHF. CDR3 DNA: TGTGCCAGCAGTTTGAGAAGGGTGAGCTCACCCCTCCACTTT.

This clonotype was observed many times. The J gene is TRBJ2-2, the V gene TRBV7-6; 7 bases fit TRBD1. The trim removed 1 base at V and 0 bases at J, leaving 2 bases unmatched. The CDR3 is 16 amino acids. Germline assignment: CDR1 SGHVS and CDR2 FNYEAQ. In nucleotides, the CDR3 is TGTGCCAGCAGCTTAGAAGGGGGCTCGAACACCGGGGAGCTGTTTTTT. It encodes CASSLEGGSNTGELFF. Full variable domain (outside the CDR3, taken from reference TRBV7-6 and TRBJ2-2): GAGVSQSPRYKVTKRGQDVALRCDPISGHVSLYWYRQALGQGPEFLTYFNYEAQQDKSGLPNDRFSAERPEGSISTLTIQRTEQRDSAMYRCASSLEGGSNTGELFFGEGSRLTVL.

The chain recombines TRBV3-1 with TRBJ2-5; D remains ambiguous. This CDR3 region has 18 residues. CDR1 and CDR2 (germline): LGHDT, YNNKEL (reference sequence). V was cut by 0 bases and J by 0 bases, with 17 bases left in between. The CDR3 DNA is TGTGCCAGCAGCCAAGAAATTGTTTGGTCAGACGACCAAGAGACCCAGTACTTC. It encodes CASSQEIVWSDDQETQYF.

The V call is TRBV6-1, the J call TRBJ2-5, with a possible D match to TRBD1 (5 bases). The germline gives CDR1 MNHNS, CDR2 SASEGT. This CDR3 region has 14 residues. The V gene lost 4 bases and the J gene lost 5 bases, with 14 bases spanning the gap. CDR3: CASSGFSGRETQYF. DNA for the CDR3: TGTGCCAGCAGTGGTTTTTCAGGGCGGGAGACCCAGTACTTC.

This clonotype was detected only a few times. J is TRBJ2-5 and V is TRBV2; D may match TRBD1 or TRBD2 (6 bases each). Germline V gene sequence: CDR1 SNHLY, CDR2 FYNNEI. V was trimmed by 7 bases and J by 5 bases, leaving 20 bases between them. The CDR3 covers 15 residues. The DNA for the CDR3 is TGTGCCAGCATAGCGGACCCAGGGGTCAGGGAGACCCAGTACTTC. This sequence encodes CASIADPGVRETQYF.

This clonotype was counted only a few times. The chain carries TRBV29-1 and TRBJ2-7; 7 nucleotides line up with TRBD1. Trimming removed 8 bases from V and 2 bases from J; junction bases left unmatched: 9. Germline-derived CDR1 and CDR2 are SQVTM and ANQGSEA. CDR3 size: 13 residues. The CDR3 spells CSYLGQGAYEQYF. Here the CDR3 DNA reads TGCAGCTACCTCGGGCAGGGGGCCTACGAGCAGTACTTC.

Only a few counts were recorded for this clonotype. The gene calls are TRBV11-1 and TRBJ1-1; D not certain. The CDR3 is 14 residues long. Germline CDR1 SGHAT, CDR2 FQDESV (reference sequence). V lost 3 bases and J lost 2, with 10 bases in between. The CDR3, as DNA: TGTGCCAGCAGCTTCCGGGCTCTCAACACTGAAGCTTTCTTT. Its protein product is CASSFRALNTEAFF.

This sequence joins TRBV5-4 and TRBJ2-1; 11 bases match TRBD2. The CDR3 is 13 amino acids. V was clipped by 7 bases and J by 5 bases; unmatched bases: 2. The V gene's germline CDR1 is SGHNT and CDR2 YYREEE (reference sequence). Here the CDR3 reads CASLAGGNNEQFF. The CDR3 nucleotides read TGTGCCAGCCTAGCGGGAGGTAACAATGAGCAGTTCTTC.

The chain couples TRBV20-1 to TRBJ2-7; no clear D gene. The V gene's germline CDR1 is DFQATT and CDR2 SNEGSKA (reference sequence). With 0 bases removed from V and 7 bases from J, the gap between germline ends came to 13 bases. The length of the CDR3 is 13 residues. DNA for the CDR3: TGCAGTGCTAGAGAAGGGTCCACCAGGGAGCAGTACTTC. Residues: CSAREGSTREQYF.

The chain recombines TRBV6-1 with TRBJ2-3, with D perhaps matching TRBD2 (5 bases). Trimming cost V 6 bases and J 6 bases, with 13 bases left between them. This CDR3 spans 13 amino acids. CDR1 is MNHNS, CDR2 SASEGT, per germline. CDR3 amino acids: CASSQPGWDTQYF. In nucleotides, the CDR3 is TGTGCCAGCAGCCAGCCGGGGTGGGATACGCAGTATTTT.

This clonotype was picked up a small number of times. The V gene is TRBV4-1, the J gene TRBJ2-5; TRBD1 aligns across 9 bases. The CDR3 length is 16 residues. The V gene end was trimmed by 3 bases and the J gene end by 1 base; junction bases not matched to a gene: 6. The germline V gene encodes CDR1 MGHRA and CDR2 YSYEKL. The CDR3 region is CASSHGGTGIQETQYF. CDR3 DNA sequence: TGCGCCAGCAGCCATGGCGGGACAGGGATCCAAGAGACCCAGTACTTC.

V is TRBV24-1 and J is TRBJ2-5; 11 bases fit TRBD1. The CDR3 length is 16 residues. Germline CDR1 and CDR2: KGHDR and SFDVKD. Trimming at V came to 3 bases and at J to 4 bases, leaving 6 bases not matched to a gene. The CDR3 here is CATSDTGQGAGETQYF. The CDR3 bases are TGTGCCACCAGTGATACCGGACAGGGGGCTGGAGAGACCCAGTACTTC.